This T cell receptor beta chain is from a study of OX40 agonist ivuxolimab in advanced cancers. Background on the whole study: Ivuxolimab, which targeted the costimulatory receptor OX40 (CD134), was an agonistic, fully human IgG2 monoclonal antibody. In the dose-escalation cohort, roughly 80% of patients were male, and the mean age was approximately 60 years, with a range of roughly 23 to 85. Prior anti-PD-1, anti-PD-L1 or anti-CTLA-4 therapy was permitted, and approximately 42% of dose-escalation patients had received checkpoint inhibitors. Intravenous ivuxolimab was administered to patients every 2 weeks at six dose levels: 0.01, 0.1, 0.3, 1.5, 3 and 10 mg/kg. Peripheral TCRbeta sequencing aimed to test whether ivuxolimab altered TCR sequence diversity and caused clonal T-cell expansion. Of the roughly 54 patients in dose escalation, 19 had hepatocellular carcinoma, some 15 had melanoma, 9 had renal cell carcinoma and 9 had head and neck cancer. Partial responses occurred in three dose-escalation patients: two with cutaneous melanoma and one with hepatocellular carcinoma. The monotherapy dose-escalation portion (N of about 49 patients) of the phase I ivuxolimab trial is reported in the paper. General findings and caveats noted by the study authors: Antigen specificity was not determined for the clonally expanded peripheral T cells. In the 0.1-3.0 mg/kg groups, partial responders had among the lowest normalized peripheral clonal expansion, particularly in CD8+ T cells. Low levels of normalized T-cell clonal expansion were also shown by some nonresponding patients. At doses of 0.1 to 3.0 mg/kg, clonal expansion of both CD4+ and CD8+ T cells in blood was seen between baseline and week 6. After ivuxolimab, CD8+ T cells had more expanded clones than CD4+ T cells on average.

Genomic DNA was isolated from the sorted cells so that the TCRbeta CDR3 region could be sequenced. The immunoSEQ Assay was used for sequencing of TCRbeta CDR3 regions. Drawn from immuneACCESS, this table holds only the in-frame rearrangements with V and J called that TCRdb kept. Clones are partly lost; checked studies trace under half to an unresolved V gene and leave the rest unexplained. Recorded for this sample are under 40,000 clones; roughly 80% of them occurred a single time. The top ten clonotypes cover approximately 12% of the sample. The trial excluded patients who had a history of autoimmune disease or who were on systemic immunosuppression. In every dose cohort, peripheral blood was drawn for TCR sequencing at baseline, cycle 4 day 1, and cycle 7 day 1. Samples came from an open-label, multicenter, first-in-human phase I dose-escalation trial of ivuxolimab. Adults with locally advanced or metastatic head and neck squamous cell, hepatocellular, melanoma or renal cell carcinoma were enrolled in the trial. Before TCR sequencing, CD4+ T cells and CD8+ T cells were sorted from peripheral blood as separate populations.

In the case of this clone: This receptor's antigen is unknown. Qualities for individual bases were not recorded, and no much larger clone is one base off.

The receptor was derived from an adult with an advanced solid tumor such as melanoma, head and neck, liver or kidney cancer. The sequences come from CD4+ or CD8+ T cells sorted from blood, collected in a trial of the OX40 agonist ivuxolimab.

CDR3 region: CASSSASGYYGYTF. Here is the DNA: TGTGCCAGCAGTTCTGCCTCAGGGTACTATGGCTACACCTTC. Here the chain combines TRBV6-5 and TRBJ1-2; TRBD1 is a possible D gene, resting on 5 matching bases. The CDR3 starts with the cysteine, ends with the phenylalanine, and has 14 residues. Kept here is only the CDR3 DNA, which spans 42 bases and is read in frame from base 1. In the germline V gene, CDR1 corresponds to MNHEY and CDR2 to SVGAGI. The V end loses 4 bases and the J end loses 3 bases, and a stretch of 12 bases separates them.